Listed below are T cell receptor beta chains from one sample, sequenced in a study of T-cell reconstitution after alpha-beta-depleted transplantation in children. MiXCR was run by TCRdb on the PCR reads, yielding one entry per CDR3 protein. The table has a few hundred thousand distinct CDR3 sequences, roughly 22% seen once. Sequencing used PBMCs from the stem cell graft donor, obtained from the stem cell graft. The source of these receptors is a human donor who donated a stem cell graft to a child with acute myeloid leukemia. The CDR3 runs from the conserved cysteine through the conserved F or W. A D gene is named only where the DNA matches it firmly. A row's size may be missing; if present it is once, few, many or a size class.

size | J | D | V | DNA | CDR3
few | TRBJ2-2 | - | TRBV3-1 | TGTGCCAGCAGCCGAGTAAGCCAAGGGGAGCTGTTTTTT | CASSRVSQGELFF
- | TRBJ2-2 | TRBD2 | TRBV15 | TGTGCCACCAGCAGAGATGGGACTAGCGGGAGGACCGGGGAGCTGTTTTTT | CATSRDGTSGRTGELFF
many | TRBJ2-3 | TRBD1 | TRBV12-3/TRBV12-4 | TGTGCCAGCAGCCGGAGACAGGGGATCACAGATACGCAGTATTTT | CASSRRQGITDTQYF
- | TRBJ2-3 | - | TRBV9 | TGTGCCAGCAGCGTAGCGGGCCAGCCTCAAGATACGCAGTATTTT | CASSVAGQPQDTQYF
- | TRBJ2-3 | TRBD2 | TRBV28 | TGTGCCAGCAGTTCGCCTTCAGCGGGAGATACAGATACGCAGTATTTT | CASSSPSAGDTDTQYF
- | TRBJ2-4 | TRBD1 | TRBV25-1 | TGTGCCAGCAGTGTGACAGGGGGCCGTGACATTCAGTACTTC | CASSVTGGRDIQYF
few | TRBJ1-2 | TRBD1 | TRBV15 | TGTGCCACCAGCAGACAAACAGGGGGCAGGGACTATGGCTACACCTTC | CATSRQTGGRDYGYTF
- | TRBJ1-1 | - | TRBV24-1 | TGTGCCACCAGTGGAGGACCGAGGAGCACTGAAGCTTTCTTT | CATSGGPRSTEAFF
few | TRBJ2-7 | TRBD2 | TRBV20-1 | TGCAGTGTCCGGACTAGCGAGTCCTACGAGCAGTACTTC | CSVRTSESYEQYF
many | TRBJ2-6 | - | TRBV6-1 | TGTGCCAGCAGGCTCTCTGGGGCCAACGTCCTGACTTTC | CASRLSGANVLTF
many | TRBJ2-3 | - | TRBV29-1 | TGCAGCGTTGGAGGTAGAGCAAGTGATACGCAGTATTTT | CSVGGRASDTQYF
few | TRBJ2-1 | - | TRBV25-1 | TGTGCCAGCAGTGAGTCCCCGGGTTTTGCGAACTCACTCTACAATGAGCAGTTCTTC | CASSESPGFANSLYNEQFF
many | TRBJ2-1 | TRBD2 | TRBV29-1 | TGCAGCGTTGAAGTAACTAGCGGGACCATTCTTTACAATGAGCAGTTCTTC | CSVEVTSGTILYNEQFF
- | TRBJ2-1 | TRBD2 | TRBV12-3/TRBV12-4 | TGTGCCAGCAGTTCGACTAGCGGGAGGGTGTATGAGCAGTTCTTC | CASSSTSGRVYEQFF
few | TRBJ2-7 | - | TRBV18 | TGTGCCAGCTCAAGCCGGGACGAAGGCGAGCAGTACTTC | CASSSRDEGEQYF
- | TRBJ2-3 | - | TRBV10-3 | TGTGCCATCAGTGTAAGGCCAGATACGCAGTATTTT | CAISVRPDTQYF
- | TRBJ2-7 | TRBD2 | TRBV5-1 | TGCGCCAGCAGCTACGGGACTAGCGGGAACTACGAGCAGTACTTC | CASSYGTSGNYEQYF
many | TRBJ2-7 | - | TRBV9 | TGTGCCAGCAGCGTAGGGACGGGACAAATCTACGGGCAGTACTTC | CASSVGTGQIYGQYF
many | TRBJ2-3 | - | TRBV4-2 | TGTGCCAGCAGCCAGGCCCAGAGTACGCAGTATTTT | CASSQAQSTQYF
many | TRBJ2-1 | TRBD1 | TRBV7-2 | TGTGCCAGCAGCTTACGGACAGGGAGCCTCAACGCCAATGAGCAGTTCTTC | CASSLRTGSLNANEQFF
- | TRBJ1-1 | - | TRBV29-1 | TGCAGCGTTGATAGGCAGCTGAACACTGAAGCTTTCTTT | CSVDRQLNTEAFF
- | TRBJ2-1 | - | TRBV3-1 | TGTGCCAGCAGCCAAGACGGAGGGAGGCACAATGAGCAGTTCTTC | CASSQDGGRHNEQFF
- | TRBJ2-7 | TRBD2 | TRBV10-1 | TGCGCCAGCGGCCGCTACGGGACTAGCGGCACCTACGAGCAGTACTTC | CASGRYGTSGTYEQYF
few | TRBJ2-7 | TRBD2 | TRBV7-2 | TGTGCCAGCAGCTTATTGTCGGGAGGAACCTACGAGCAGTACTTC | CASSLLSGGTYEQYF
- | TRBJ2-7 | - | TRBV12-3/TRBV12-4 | TGTGCCAGCAGCTCAACCGGGACTGTGCGGGGGCAGTACTTC | CASSSTGTVRGQYF
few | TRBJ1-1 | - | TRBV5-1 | TGCGCCAGCAGCTTGGGAGCAGAGAACACTGAAGCTTTCTTT | CASSLGAENTEAFF
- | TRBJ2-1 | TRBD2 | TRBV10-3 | TGTGCCATCAGTGCCGGGACTAGCGGCAATGAGCAGTTCTTC | CAISAGTSGNEQFF
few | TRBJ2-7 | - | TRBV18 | TGTGCCAGCTCACCGCGGGACGAGCAGTACTTC | CASSPRDEQYF
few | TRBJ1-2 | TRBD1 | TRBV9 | TGTGCCAGCAGCGTCGGACAGGGAGACTATGGCTACACCTTC | CASSVGQGDYGYTF
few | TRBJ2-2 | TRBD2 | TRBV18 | TGTGCCAGCTCACCTGAGCGGGGTAACACCGGGGAGCTGTTTTTT | CASSPERGNTGELFF
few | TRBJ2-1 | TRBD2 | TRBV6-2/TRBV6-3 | TGTGCCAGCAGAGCGGGGGGCTCCTACAATGAGCAGTTCTTC | CASRAGGSYNEQFF
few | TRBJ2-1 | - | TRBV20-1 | TGCAGTGCTAGCGGGGCGGTTTCCTACAATGAGCAGTTCTTC | CSASGAVSYNEQFF
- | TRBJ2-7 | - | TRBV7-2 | TGTGCCAGCAGCTTAGCGCTAATTTCAAGCCACGAGCAGTACTTC | CASSLALISSHEQYF
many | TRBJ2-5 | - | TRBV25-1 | TGTGCCAGCAGTGAATCGTCCGGGACCCAGTACTTC | CASSESSGTQYF
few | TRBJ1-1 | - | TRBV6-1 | TGTGCCAGCAGACTGCGTCAGGGATCCCCGGGTGGAGCTTTCTTT | CASRLRQGSPGGAFF
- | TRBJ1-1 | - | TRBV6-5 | TGTGCCAGCAGTTACGTGCGTAAGGGGGTCCCTGAAGCTTTCTTT | CASSYVRKGVPEAFF
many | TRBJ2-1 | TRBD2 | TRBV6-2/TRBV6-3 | TGTGCCAGCAGGGACGGCGGGAGGGCTGAGCAGTTCTTC | CASRDGGRAEQFF
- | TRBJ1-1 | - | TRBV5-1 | TGCGCCAGCAGCTCGGACGGATTGAACACTGAAGCTTTCTTT | CASSSDGLNTEAFF
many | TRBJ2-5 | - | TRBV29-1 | TGCAGCGTTGTTCCTGACAGCCAAGAGACCCAGTACTTC | CSVVPDSQETQYF
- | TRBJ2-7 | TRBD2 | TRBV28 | TGTGCCAGCAGCCTCTGGGGTAGCGGGGTTTCTTACGAGCAGTACTTC | CASSLWGSGVSYEQYF
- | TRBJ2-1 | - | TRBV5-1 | TGCGCCAGCAGCTTCCTCGGGGAAAGCTCCTACAATGAGCAGTTCTTC | CASSFLGESSYNEQFF
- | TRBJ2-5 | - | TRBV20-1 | TGCAGTGCTAATCCCTCCGGTGGGGTTCAAGAGACCCAGTACTTC | CSANPSGGVQETQYF
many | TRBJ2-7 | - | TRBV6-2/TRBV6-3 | TGTGCCAGCAGTTACTCGGGTGGAACCTACGAGCAGTACTTC | CASSYSGGTYEQYF
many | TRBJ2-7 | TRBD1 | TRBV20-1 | TGCAGTGCTAGAGACTGGACAGGGGGCTACGAGCAGTACTTC | CSARDWTGGYEQYF
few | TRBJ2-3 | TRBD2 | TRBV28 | TGTGCCAGCAGTTTGATGACTAGCGGCACAGATACGCAGTATTTT | CASSLMTSGTDTQYF
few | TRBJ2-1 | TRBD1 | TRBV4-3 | TGCGCCAGCAGCCAAGAAGTCCCGGGACAGGGGGACAATGAGCAGTTCTTC | CASSQEVPGQGDNEQFF
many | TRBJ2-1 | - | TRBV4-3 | TGCGCCAGCAGCCAAGGCCTAGCTGACTACAATGAGCAGTTCTTC | CASSQGLADYNEQFF
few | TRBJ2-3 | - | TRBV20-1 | TGCAGTGCTAGAGATCCTGCGGGACCTCTACCAGATACGCAGTATTTT | CSARDPAGPLPDTQYF
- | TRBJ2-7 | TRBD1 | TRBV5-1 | TGCGCCAGCAGTCCACGGACAGGAGACGAGCAGTACTTC | CASSPRTGDEQYF
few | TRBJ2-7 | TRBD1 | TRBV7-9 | TGTGCCAGCAGCTCCGTAGGACAGGGGTACGAGCAGTACTTC | CASSSVGQGYEQYF
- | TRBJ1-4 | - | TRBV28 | TGTGCCAGCAGTAGTCGTTCGGGGCCGACAACTAATGAAAAACTGTTTTTT | CASSSRSGPTTNEKLFF
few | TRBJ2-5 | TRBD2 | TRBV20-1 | TGCAGTACAGAGGCCCAACTAGCGGAGCAAGAGACCCAGTACTTC | CSTEAQLAEQETQYF
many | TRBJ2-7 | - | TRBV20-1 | TGCAGTACCAACCGGGACTCGTACGAGCAGTACTTC | CSTNRDSYEQYF
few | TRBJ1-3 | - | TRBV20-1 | TGCAGTGCTAGAGATTCCGGAAACACCATATATTTT | CSARDSGNTIYF
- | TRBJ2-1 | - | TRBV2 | TGTGCCGCTACCCCGCGGAAGGCCTACAATGAGCAGTTCTTC | CAATPRKAYNEQFF
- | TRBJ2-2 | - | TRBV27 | TGTGCCAGCAGTTTACTAGGGATGGCCGCCGGGGAGCTGTTTTTT | CASSLLGMAAGELFF
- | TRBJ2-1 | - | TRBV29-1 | TGCAGCGTTGGAGAGCCTAGCTCCTACAATGAGCAGTTCTTC | CSVGEPSSYNEQFF